This is a list of T cell receptor beta chains from one sample in a study of beta chain features in type 1 diabetes. Profiling relied on immunoSEQ multiplex PCR, and the TCRdb table lists in-frame clones only, not all of them. The table includes approximately 600,000 clones, under 15% detected once. Material: naive CD4+ T cells from blood. Receptors originate from a young man with type 1 diabetes. Both conserved end residues are part of each CDR3. Fields, in order: CDR3 length, D gene, V gene, J gene, clone size, CDR3 DNA, CDR3 protein. D genes are given only for firm matches. Some rows have no size entry. The others give once, few or many, or a class for an expanded clone.

13	.	TRBV7-2	TRBJ1-4	few	TGTGCCAGCAGCTCCCCAACTAATGAAAAACTGTTTTTT	CASSSPTNEKLFF
16	.	TRBV9	TRBJ2-1	.	TGTGCCAGCAGCCCCACTTGGGGGTCCGGTTACAATGAGCAGTTCTTC	CASSPTWGSGYNEQFF
12	TRBD2	TRBV6-6	TRBJ2-3	few	TGTGCCAGCAGGGGGGGGTCAGATACGCAGTATTTT	CASRGGSDTQYF
14	.	TRBV4-3	TRBJ1-5	.	TGCGCCAGCAGCCCAGGGGTGGGCAATCAGCCCCAGCATTTT	CASSPGVGNQPQHF
14	.	TRBV7-2	TRBJ1-2	few	TGTGCCAGCAGCCTACAGGTTTCTACCTATGGCTACACCTTC	CASSLQVSTYGYTF
15	.	TRBV7-8	TRBJ2-7	.	TGTGCCAGCAGCTCCTGGAACAGGGTCGTTTACGAGCAGTACTTC	CASSSWNRVVYEQYF
18	TRBD1	TRBV27	TRBJ2-6	few	TGTGCCAGCACCCCCATTCGGGACAGGCGCTCTGGGGCCAACGTCCTGACTTTC	CASTPIRDRRSGANVLTF
15	.	TRBV27	TRBJ1-6	few	TGTGCCAGCAGTCCAAGGGTAGGAAGCGGTTCACCCCTCCACTTT	CASSPRVGSGSPLHF
14	.	TRBV18	TRBJ1-4	few	TGTGCCAGCTCACCACAATGGGGCTCTGAAAAACTGTTTTTT	CASSPQWGSEKLFF
13	.	TRBV28	TRBJ2-5	few	TGTGCCTCAATCCCGGCAGGGACAGAGACCCAGTACTTC	CASIPAGTETQYF
15	.	TRBV18	TRBJ1-2	.	TGTGCCAGCTCACCTCAGGGGCAGACAGCCTATGGCTACACCTTC	CASSPQGQTAYGYTF
14	TRBD1	TRBV5-4	TRBJ2-2	few	TGTGCCAGCAGCTCGGGACAGGGTAACGGGGAGCTGTTTTTT	CASSSGQGNGELFF
12	.	TRBV19	TRBJ1-6	.	TGTGCCAGTAGCAAACAGGGATCACCCCTCCACTTT	CASSKQGSPLHF
11	TRBD1	TRBV2	TRBJ1-2	.	TGTGCCAGCACCCACAGGGGTGGCTACACCTTC	CASTHRGGYTF
15	.	TRBV6-5	TRBJ2-6	.	TGTGCCAGCAGTCCCCAGTTCTCTGGGGCCAACGTCCTGACTTTC	CASSPQFSGANVLTF
14	.	TRBV6-6	TRBJ1-6	.	TGTGCCAGCAGTTACCAAGGACAAACGGACACCCTCCACTTT	CASSYQGQTDTLHF
16	.	TRBV4-3	TRBJ2-2	few	TGCGCCAGCAGCCGAGATCGGCGGTCGAACACCGGGGAGCTGTTTTTT	CASSRDRRSNTGELFF
16	.	TRBV11-3	TRBJ2-1	few	TGTGCCAGCAACCGAGAGGCCCGGGGGCGCATAAATGAGCAGTTCTTC	CASNREARGRINEQFF
14	TRBD1	TRBV10-3	TRBJ2-7	.	TGTGCCACCGGCTTCATGGGACAGGGCCCCGAGCAGTACTTC	CATGFMGQGPEQYF
14	.	TRBV30	TRBJ2-7	.	TGTGCCTGGAGTCGGCTCCGCCCAGCCTACGAGCAGTACTTC	CAWSRLRPAYEQYF
11	.	TRBV10-3	TRBJ1-2	.	TGTGCCATCAGTGTTCGTGATGGCTACACCTTC	CAISVRDGYTF
12	.	TRBV29-1	TRBJ2-1	.	TGCAGCGTTGAGGGACTTGTCAATGAGCAGTTCTTC	CSVEGLVNEQFF
15	.	TRBV6-5	TRBJ2-7	few	TGTGCCAGCAGTGTGAGACGACAGATCTCCTACGAGCAGTACTTC	CASSVRRQISYEQYF
14	.	TRBV7-9	TRBJ1-3	few	TGTGCCAGCAGCCCACAGGGCTCTGGAAACACCATATATTTT	CASSPQGSGNTIYF
16	TRBD1	TRBV10-3	TRBJ2-1	few	TGTGCCATCAGAGATGCCCGGGACAGTCCCTACAATGAGCAGTTCTTC	CAIRDARDSPYNEQFF
11	TRBD2	TRBV7-2	TRBJ2-3	few	TGTGCCAGCAGCCCCGGACTAGCACAGTATTTT	CASSPGLAQYF
13	.	TRBV29-1	TRBJ2-3	few	TGCAGCGTTGAGGGGGGGGCCACAGATACGCAGTATTTT	CSVEGGATDTQYF
16	.	TRBV6-6	TRBJ1-1	.	TGTGCCAGCAGACCTACGGGACATCCCGCTGGCACTGAAGCTTTCTTT	CASRPTGHPAGTEAFF